The clone carrying this T cell receptor (beta chain) was observed once. The data were obtained in a study of blood T cell repertoires in COVID-19. Turning to the study itself: The United States, Italy and Spain supplied acute and convalescent COVID-19 samples. T cells, B-cell-depleted T cells, or PBMCs provided the cDNA or gDNA that served as material.

Germline V gene lookup returns CDR1 MDHEN and CDR2 SYDVKM. Unmatched junction bases numbered 2, after V lost 7 bases and J lost 0 bases. CDR3 length equals 13 residues. In the original workflow: For nucleated cells, counts were estimated from reference gene primer amplification. The data were produced by immunoSEQ multiplex PCR, yet TCRdb's version contains in-frame clones alone and is incomplete. V, J and clone size reflect that table, while D and trimming were determined from the DNA. The table lists 55,000 to 80,000 clones, approximately 78% of them singletons. Sequenced sample: peripheral blood. The chain combines TRBV28 with TRBJ2-5; TRBD1 matches 7 bases. This receptor was obtained from a human donor in a cohort sampled during active COVID-19. CDR3 nucleotides: TGTGCCAGCATCAGGGGGAACCAAGAGACCCAGTACTTC. It specifies CASIRGNQETQYF.